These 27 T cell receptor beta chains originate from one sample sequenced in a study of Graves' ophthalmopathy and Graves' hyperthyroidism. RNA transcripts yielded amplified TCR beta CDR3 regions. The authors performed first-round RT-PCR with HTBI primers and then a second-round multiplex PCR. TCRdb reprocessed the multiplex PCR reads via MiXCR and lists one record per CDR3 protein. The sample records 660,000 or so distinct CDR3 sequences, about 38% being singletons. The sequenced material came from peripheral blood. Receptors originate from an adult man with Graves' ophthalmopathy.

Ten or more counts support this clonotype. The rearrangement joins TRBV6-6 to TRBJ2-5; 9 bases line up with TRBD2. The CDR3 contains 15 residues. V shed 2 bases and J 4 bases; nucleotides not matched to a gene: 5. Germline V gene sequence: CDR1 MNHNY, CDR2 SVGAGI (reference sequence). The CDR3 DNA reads TGTGCCAGCAGTTACATCGCGGGAGGGAGAGAGACCCAGTACTTC. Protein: CASSYIAGGRETQYF.

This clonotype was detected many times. CDR3 DNA sequence: TGTGCCAGTAGTACCGGACCCGCCTCGAACACTGAAGCTTTCTTT. This codes for CASSTGPASNTEAFF. The chain couples TRBV19 to TRBJ1-1, with D hard to call. V was clipped by 4 bases and J by 1 base, with 13 bases between them. This CDR3 has 15 amino acids. Per the germline V gene, CDR1 is LNHDA and CDR2 is SQIVND (reference sequence).

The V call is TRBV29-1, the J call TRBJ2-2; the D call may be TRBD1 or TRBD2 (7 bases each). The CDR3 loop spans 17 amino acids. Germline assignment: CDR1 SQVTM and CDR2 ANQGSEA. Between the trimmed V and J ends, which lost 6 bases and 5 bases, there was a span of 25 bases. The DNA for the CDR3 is TGCAGCGTCGCCCTCATCAGGGGGGGCACTGGTACCGGGGAGCTGTTTTTT. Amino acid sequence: CSVALIRGGTGTGELFF.

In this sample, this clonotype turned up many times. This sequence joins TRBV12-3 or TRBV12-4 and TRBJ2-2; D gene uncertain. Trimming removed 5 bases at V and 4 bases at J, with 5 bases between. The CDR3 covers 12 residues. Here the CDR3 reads CASSRPTGELFF. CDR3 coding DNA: TGTGCCAGCAGTCGGCCCACCGGGGAGCTGTTTTTT.

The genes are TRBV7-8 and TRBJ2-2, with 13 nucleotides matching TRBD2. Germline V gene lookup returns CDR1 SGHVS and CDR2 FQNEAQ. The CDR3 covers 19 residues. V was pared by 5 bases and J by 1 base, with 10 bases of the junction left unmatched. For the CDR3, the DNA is TGTGCCAGCAGCCCCGGGACTAGCGGGACTTACATGAACACCGGGGAGCTGTTTTTT. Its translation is CASSPGTSGTYMNTGELFF.

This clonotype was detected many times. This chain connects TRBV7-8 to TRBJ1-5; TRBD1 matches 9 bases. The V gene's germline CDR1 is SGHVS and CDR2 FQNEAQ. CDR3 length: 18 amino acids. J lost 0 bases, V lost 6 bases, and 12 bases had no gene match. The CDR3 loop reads CASSFAGTGSYSNQPQHF. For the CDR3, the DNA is TGTGCCAGCAGTTTCGCCGGGACAGGGAGTTATAGCAATCAGCCCCAGCATTTT.

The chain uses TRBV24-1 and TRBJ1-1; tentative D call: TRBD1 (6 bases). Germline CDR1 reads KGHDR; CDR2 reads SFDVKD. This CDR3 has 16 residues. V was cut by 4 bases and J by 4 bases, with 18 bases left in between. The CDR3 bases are TGTGCCACCAGTGAACAAAACAGGGCGGGGAGCACTGAAGCTTTCTTT. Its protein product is CATSEQNRAGSTEAFF.

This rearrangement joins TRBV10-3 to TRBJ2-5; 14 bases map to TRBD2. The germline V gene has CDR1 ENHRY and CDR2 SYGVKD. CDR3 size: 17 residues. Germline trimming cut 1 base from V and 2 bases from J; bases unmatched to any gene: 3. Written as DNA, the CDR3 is TGTGCCATCAGTGAGTTTCGACTAGCGGGGGGGCAAGAGACCCAGTACTTC. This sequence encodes CAISEFRLAGGQETQYF.

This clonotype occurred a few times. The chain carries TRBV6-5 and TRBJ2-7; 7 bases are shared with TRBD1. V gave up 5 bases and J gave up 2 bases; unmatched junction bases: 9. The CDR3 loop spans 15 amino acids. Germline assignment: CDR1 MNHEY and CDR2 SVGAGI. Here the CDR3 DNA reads TGTGCCAGCAGTCCAGTCGGGACAGCAACCTACGAGCAGTACTTC. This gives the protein CASSPVGTATYEQYF.

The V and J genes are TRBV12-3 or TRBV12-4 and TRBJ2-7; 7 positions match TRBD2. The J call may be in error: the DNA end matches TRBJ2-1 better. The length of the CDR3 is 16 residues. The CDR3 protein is CASSSRAGVEFDEQFF. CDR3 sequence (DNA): TGTGCCAGCAGCTCACGGGCGGGAGTAGAGTTCGATGAGCAGTTCTTC.

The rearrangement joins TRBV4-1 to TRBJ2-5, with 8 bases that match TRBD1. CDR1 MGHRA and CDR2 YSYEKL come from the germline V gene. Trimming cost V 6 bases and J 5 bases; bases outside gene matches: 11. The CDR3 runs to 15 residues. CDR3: CASSSRQGSGETQYF. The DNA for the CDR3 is TGCGCCAGCAGTTCGAGACAGGGGAGCGGGGAGACCCAGTACTTC.

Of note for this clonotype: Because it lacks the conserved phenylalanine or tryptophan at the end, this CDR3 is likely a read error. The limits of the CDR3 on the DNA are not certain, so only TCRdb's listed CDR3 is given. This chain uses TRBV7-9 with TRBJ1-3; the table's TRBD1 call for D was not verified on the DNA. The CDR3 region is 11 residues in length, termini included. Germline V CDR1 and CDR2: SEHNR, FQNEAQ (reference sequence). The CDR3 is CASSNDRGWDT.

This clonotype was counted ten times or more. Here the CDR3 reads CASSLVDRLNTEAFF. The CDR3 DNA is TGTGCCAGCAGCTTGGTCGACAGACTGAACACTGAAGCTTTCTTT. This rearrangement joins TRBV5-8 to TRBJ1-1, with D perhaps TRBD1 (5 bases). The germline gives CDR1 SGHTS, CDR2 YDEGEE. The ends were cut back, 0 bases at V and 0 bases at J, with 9 bases in the middle. This CDR3 has 15 amino acids.

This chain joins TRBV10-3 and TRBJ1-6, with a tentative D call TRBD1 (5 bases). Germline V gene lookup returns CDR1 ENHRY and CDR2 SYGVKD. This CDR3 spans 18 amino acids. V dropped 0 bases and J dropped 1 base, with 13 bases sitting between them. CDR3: CAISESGLAGSYNSPLHF. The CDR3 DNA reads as TGTGCCATCAGTGAGTCGGGACTAGCGGGTTCCTATAATTCACCCCTCCACTTT.

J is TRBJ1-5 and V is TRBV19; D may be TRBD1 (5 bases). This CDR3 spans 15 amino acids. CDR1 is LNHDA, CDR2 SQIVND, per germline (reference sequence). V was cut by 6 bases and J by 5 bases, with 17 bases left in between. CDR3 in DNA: TGTGCCAGTAGCATGGGGCGGCGGGGACATCAGCCCCAGCATTTT. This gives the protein CASSMGRRGHQPQHF.

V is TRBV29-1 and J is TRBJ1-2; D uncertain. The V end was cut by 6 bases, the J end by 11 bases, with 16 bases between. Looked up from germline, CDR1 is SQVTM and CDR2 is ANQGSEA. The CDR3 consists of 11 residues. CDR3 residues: CSVAPDEWYTF. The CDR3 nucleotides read TGCAGCGTAGCCCCCGACGAGTGGTACACCTTC.

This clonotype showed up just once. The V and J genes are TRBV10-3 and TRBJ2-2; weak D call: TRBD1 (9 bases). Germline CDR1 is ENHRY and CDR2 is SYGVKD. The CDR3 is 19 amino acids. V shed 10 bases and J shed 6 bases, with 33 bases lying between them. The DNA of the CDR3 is TGTGCCAGCGAAACCGGGACAGGGACCCTAGCGGGTGACGCCGGGGAGCTGTTTTTT. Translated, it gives CASETGTGTLAGDAGELFF.

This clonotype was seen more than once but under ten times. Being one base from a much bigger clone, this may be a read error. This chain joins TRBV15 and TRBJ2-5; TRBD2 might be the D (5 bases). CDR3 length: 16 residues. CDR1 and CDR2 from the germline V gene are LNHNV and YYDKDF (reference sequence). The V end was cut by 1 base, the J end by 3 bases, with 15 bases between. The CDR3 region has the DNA TGTGCCACCAGCAGAGGTGAGGGCTCAGCAGAAGAGACCCAGTACTTC. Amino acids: CATSRGEGSAEETQYF. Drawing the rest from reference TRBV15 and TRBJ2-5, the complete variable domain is DAMVIQNPRYQVTQFGKPVTLSCSQTLNHNVMYWYQQKSSQAPKLLFHYYDKDFNNEADTPDNFQSRRPNTSFCFLDIRSPGLGDTAMYLCATSRGEGSAEETQYFGPGTRLLVL.

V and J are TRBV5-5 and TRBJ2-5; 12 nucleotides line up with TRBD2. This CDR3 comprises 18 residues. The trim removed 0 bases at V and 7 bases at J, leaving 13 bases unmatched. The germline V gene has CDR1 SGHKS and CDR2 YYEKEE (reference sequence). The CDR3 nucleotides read TGTGCCAGCAGCTTGGCCGGGACAGAACTAGCGGGAGGAGGGACCCAGTACTTC. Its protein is CASSLAGTELAGGGTQYF. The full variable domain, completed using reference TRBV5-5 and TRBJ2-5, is DAGVTQSPTHLIKTRGQQVTLRCSPISGHKSVSWYQQVLGQGPQFIFQYYEKEERGRGNFPDRFSARQFPNYSSELNVNALLLGDSALYLCASSLAGTELAGGGTQYFGPGTRLLVL.

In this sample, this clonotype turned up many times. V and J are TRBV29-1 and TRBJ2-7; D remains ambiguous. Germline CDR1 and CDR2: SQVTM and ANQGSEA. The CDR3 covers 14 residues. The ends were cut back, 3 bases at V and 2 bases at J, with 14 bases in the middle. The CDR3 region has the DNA TGCAGCGTTGACGGGCAGACCGCTCCCTACGAGCAGTACTTC. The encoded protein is CSVDGQTAPYEQYF.

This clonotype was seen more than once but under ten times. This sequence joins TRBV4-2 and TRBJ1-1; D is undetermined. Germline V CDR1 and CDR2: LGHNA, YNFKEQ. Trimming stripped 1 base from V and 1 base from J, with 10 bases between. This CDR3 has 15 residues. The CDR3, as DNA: TGTGCCAGCAGCCAAGTAGGAGGAGAGAACACTGAAGCTTTCTTT. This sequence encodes CASSQVGGENTEAFF.

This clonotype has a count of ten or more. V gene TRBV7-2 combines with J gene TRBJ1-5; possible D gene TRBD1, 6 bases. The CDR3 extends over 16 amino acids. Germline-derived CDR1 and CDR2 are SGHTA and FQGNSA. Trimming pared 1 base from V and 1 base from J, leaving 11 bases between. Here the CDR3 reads CASSLVAGGSNQPQHF. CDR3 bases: TGTGCCAGCAGCTTAGTTGCCGGGGGCAGCAATCAGCCCCAGCATTTT.

The CDR3 DNA reads TGTGCCAGCAGCTTAACGGTAGCAGCGGGAGGTTACAATGAGCAGTTCTTC. It translates to CASSLTVAAGGYNEQFF. The chain joins TRBV7-3 to TRBJ2-1; 9 positions agree with TRBD2. The CDR3 is 17 amino acids. The germline gives CDR1 SGHTA, CDR2 FQGTGA. V trimming: 0 bases; J trimming: 4 bases; junction bases outside the gene matches: 7. Looking up the rest from reference TRBV7-3 and TRBJ2-1 gives the full variable domain: GAGVSQTPSNKVTEKGKYVELRCDPISGHTALYWYRQSLGQGPEFLIYFQGTGAADDSGLPNDRFFAVRPEGSVSTLKIQRTERGDSAVYLCASSLTVAAGGYNEQFFGPGTRLTVL.

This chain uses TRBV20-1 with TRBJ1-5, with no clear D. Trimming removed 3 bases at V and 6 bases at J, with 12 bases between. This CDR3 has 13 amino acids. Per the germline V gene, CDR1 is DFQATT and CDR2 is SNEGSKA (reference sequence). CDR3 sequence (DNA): TGCAGTGCTAGGATGGGGTCCCGTCAGCCCCAGCATTTT. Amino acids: CSARMGSRQPQHF.

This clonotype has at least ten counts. This CDR3 reads CAIRPGQGNNGYTF. Here the CDR3 DNA reads TGTGCCATCAGGCCGGGACAGGGGAACAATGGCTACACCTTC. This chain links TRBV10-3 with TRBJ1-2; 10 bases are shared with TRBD1. V shed 6 bases, J shed 6 bases, and the junction held 7 bases outside the gene matches. There are 14 residues in the CDR3. Germline CDR1 reads ENHRY; CDR2 reads SYGVKD.

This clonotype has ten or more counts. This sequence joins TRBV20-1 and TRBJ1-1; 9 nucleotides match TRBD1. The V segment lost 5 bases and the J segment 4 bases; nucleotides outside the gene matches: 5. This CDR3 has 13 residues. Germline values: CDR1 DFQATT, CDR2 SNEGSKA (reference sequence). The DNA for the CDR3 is TGCAGTGCTCGGGACAGGGTATCCACTGAAGCTTTCTTT. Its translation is CSARDRVSTEAFF.

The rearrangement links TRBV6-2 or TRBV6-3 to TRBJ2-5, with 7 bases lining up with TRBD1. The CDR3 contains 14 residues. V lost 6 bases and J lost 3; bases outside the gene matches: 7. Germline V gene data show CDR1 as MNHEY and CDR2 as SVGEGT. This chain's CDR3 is CASRDRDRKETQYF. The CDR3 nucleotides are TGTGCCAGCAGGGACCGGGACAGAAAAGAGACCCAGTACTTC.